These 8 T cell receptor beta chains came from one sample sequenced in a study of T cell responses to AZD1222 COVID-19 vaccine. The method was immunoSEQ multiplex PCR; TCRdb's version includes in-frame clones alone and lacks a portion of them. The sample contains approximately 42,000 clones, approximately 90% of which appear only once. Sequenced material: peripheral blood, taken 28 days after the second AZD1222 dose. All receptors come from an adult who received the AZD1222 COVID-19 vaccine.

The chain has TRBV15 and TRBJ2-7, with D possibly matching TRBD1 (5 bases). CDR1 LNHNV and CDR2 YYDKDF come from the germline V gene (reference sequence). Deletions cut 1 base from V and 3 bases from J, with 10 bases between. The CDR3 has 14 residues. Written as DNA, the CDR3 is TGTGCCACCAGCAGAGGGGGCGGAGACTACGAGCAGTACTTC. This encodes CATSRGGGDYEQYF.

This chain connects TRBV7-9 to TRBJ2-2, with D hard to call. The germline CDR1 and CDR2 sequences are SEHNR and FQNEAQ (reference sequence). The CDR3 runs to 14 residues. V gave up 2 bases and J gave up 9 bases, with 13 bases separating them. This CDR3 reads CASSLSSVFRELFF. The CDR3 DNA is TGTGCCAGCAGCTTATCCTCAGTTTTTCGGGAGCTGTTTTTT.

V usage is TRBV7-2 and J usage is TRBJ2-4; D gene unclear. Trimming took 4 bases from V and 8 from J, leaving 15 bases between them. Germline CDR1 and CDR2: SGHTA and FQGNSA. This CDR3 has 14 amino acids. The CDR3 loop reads CASSSGSPGDIQYF. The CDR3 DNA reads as TGTGCCAGCAGCTCCGGGTCTCCTGGGGACATTCAGTACTTC.

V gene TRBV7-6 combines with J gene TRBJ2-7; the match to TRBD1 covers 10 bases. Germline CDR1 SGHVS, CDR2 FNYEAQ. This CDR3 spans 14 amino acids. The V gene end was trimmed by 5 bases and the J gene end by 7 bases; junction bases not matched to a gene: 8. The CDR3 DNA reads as TGTGCCAGCAGCCAAGCGACAGGGGGCAGGGAGCAGTACTTC. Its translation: CASSQATGGREQYF.

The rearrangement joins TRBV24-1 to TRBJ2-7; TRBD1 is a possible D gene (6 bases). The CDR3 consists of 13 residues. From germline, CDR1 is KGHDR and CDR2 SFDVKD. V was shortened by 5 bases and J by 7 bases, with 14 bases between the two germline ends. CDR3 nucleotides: TGTGCCACCAGTGCAACCCCGCAGGGGGAGCAGTACTTC. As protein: CATSATPQGEQYF.

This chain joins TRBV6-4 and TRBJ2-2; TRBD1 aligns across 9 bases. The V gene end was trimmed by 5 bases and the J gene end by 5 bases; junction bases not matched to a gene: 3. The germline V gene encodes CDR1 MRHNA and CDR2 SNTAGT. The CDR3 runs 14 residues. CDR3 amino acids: CASSIDRGTGELFF. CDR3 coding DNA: TGTGCCAGCAGTATCGACAGGGGGACCGGGGAGCTGTTTTTT.

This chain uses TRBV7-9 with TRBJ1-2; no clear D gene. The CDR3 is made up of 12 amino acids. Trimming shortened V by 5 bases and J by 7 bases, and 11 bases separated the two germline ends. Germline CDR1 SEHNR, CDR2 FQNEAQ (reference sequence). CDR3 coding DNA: TGTGCCAGCAGCCCCGATTGGGGTGGCTACACCTTC. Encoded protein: CASSPDWGGYTF. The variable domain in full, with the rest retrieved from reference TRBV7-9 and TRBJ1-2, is DTGVSQNPRHKITKRGQNVTFRCDPISEHNRLYWYRQTLGQGPEFLTYFQNEAQLEKSRLLSDRFSAERPKGSFSTLEIQRTEQGDSAMYLCASSPDWGGYTFGSGTRLTVV.

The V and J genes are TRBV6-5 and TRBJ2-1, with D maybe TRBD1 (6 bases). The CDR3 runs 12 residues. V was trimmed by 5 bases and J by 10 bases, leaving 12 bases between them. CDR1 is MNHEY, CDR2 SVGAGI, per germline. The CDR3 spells CASSLSGQEQFF. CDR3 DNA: TGTGCCAGCAGTCTCTCCGGACAGGAGCAGTTCTTC.